This T cell receptor (beta chain) originates from a study of blood T cell repertoires in COVID-19. Background on the study: In each case, the material was cDNA or gDNA derived from T cells, B-cell-depleted T cells, or PBMCs.

This clone has a handful of counts. The method was immunoSEQ multiplex PCR; TCRdb's version includes in-frame clones alone and lacks a portion of them. In the table there are nearly 90,000 clones, more than 70% of which are singletons. J gave up 4 bases and V 3 bases, and 6 bases lay outside the gene matches. The CDR3 is 15 amino acids. Germline loops: CDR1 SGHAT, CDR2 FQDESV (reference sequence). The TCR originated in a man between 60 and 75 years old with acute or convalescent COVID-19. The rearrangement joins TRBV11-1 to TRBJ2-5; the match to TRBD1 covers 9 bases. Sample: peripheral blood. The DNA for the CDR3 is TGTGCCAGCAGCTTCAACCCGGACAGGGGAGAGACCCAGTACTTC. Its protein product is CASSFNPDRGETQYF. The complete variable domain, with remaining parts taken from reference TRBV11-1 and TRBJ2-5, reads EAEVAQSPRYKITEKSQAVAFWCDPISGHATLYWYRQILGQGPELLVQFQDESVVDDSQLPKDRFSAERLKGVDSTLKIQPAELGDSAMYLCASSFNPDRGETQYFGPGTRLLVL.